This entry lists 10 T cell receptor beta chains sequenced from one sample in a study of blood T cell repertoires in COVID-19. Only in-frame clones appear in the TCRdb table, and some are missing; sequencing was by immunoSEQ multiplex PCR. The sample holds 200,000 to 250,000 clones, roughly 84% seen once. Sample: peripheral blood. All receptors derive from a woman older than 75 with acute or convalescent COVID-19.

The sample holds a few counts of this clone. This chain uses TRBV5-1 with TRBJ2-1; 11 bases match TRBD2. Germline-derived CDR1 and CDR2 are SGHRS and YFSETQ. The CDR3 is 14 residues long. V gave up 7 bases and J gave up 0 bases; unmatched junction bases: 0. The CDR3 DNA sequence: TGCGCCAGCGGGACTAGCGGCTCCTACAATGAGCAGTTCTTC. Residues: CASGTSGSYNEQFF. Full variable domain (rest looked up from reference TRBV5-1 and TRBJ2-1): KAGVTQTPRYLIKTRGQQVTLSCSPISGHRSVSWYQQTPGQGLQFLFEYFSETQRNKGNFPGRFSGRQFSNSRSEMNVSTLELGDSALYLCASGTSGSYNEQFFGPGTRLTVL.

As DNA, the CDR3 is TGCGCCAGCAGCCCTCCGGGACTAGCCCTTGGGGGGGAGCTGTTTTTT. Translating it yields CASSPPGLALGGELFF. J is TRBJ2-2 and V is TRBV5-1; TRBD2 matches 9 bases. CDR1 SGHRS and CDR2 YFSETQ come from the germline V gene. V shed 4 bases and J 8 bases; nucleotides not matched to a gene: 12. The CDR3 is 16 amino acids.

V is TRBV11-3 and J is TRBJ2-1; TRBD1 agrees at 10 bases. CDR1 SGHNT and CDR2 YENEEA come from the germline V gene. The CDR3 contains 16 residues. Trimming removed 2 bases from V and 4 bases from J; junction bases left unmatched: 5. The DNA of the CDR3 is TGTGCCAGCAGCTTAAGGGGGACAGGGGAGTACAATGAGCAGTTCTTC. This codes for CASSLRGTGEYNEQFF.

This clone occurred a few times. The gene calls are TRBV7-8 and TRBJ2-3, with D perhaps TRBD2 (5 bases). Germline CDR1 SGHVS, CDR2 FQNEAQ. The CDR3 has 15 amino acids. V lost 1 base and J 2 bases, leaving 10 bases between the germline ends. The CDR3 loop is CASSLDDGDTDTQYF. DNA for the CDR3: TGTGCCAGCAGCTTAGATGACGGGGACACAGATACGCAGTATTTT.

This clone has just one count. CDR3 residues: CASSSPPVSGNTIYF. The CDR3 DNA sequence: TGTGCCAGCAGCTCCCCTCCGGTCTCTGGAAACACCATATATTTT. The V gene is TRBV11-3, the J gene TRBJ1-3; D is unresolved. CDR3 length equals 15 residues. The germline gives CDR1 SGHNT, CDR2 YENEEA. V gave up 4 bases and J gave up 0 bases, with 10 bases separating them.

This chain joins TRBV6-4 and TRBJ1-4; possible D gene TRBD1, 5 bases. Germline loops: CDR1 MRHNA, CDR2 SNTAGT. V lost 8 bases and J 7 bases, leaving 8 bases between the germline ends. The CDR3 has 11 amino acids. Here the CDR3 reads CASPTGEKLFF. CDR3 in DNA: TGTGCCAGCCCAACAGGTGAAAAACTGTTTTTT.

This clone appeared a single time. This chain uses TRBV18 with TRBJ2-7; possibly TRBD2 for D (6 bases). This CDR3 region has 15 residues. V lost 2 bases to trimming and J lost 0 bases, with 11 bases between them. Germline lookup yields CDR1 KGHSH and CDR2 LQKENI. In DNA, the CDR3 is TGTGCCAGCTCACCAGGGCAGACTAGCTCCTACGAGCAGTACTTC. As protein: CASSPGQTSSYEQYF.

The chain employs TRBV29-1 and TRBJ2-7; TRBD2 might be the D (5 bases). CDR3 size: 14 residues. Trimming removed 7 bases from V and 6 bases from J, with 22 bases in between. Germline CDR1 is SQVTM and CDR2 is ANQGSEA. The CDR3 loop is CSAALAIPTSEQYF. The CDR3 DNA reads TGCAGCGCCGCATTGGCCATCCCTACTAGCGAGCAGTACTTC.

The CDR3 DNA reads TGTGCCAGCAGCCGAGGCGTGGGGGCGTTCTATGGCTACACCTTC. Amino acids: CASSRGVGAFYGYTF. The genes are TRBV7-6 and TRBJ1-2, with D maybe TRBD1 (6 bases). V shed 5 bases and J shed 4 bases, with 17 bases lying between them. The CDR3 runs 15 residues. Germline V gene data show CDR1 as SGHVS and CDR2 as FNYEAQ.

The V and J genes are TRBV13 and TRBJ1-3; D gene uncertain. V shed 5 bases and J shed 1 base, with 9 bases lying between them. Per the germline V gene, CDR1 is PRHDT and CDR2 is FYEKMQ (reference sequence). CDR3 size: 14 residues. CDR3 sequence (DNA): TGTGCCAGCAGCACCCCGGGGTCTGGAAACACCATATATTTT. Translating gives CASSTPGSGNTIYF.